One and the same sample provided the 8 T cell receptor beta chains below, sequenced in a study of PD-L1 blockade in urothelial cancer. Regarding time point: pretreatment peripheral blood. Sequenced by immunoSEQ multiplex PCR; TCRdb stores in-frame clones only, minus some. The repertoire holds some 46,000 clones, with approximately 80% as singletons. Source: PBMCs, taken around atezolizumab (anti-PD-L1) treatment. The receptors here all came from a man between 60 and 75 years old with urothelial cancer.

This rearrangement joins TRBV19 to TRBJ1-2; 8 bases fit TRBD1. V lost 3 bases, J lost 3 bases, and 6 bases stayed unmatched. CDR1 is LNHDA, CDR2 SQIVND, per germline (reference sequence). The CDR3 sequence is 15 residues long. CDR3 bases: TGTGCCAGTAGTATGCAGGGGGCCGGATACTATGGCTACACCTTC. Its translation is CASSMQGAGYYGYTF.

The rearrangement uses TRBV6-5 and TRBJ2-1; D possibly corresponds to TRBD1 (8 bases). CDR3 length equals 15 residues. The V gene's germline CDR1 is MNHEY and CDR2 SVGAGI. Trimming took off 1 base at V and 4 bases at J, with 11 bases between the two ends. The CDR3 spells CASSYLQGGYNEQFF. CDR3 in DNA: TGTGCCAGCAGTTACTTACAGGGGGGGTACAATGAGCAGTTCTTC.

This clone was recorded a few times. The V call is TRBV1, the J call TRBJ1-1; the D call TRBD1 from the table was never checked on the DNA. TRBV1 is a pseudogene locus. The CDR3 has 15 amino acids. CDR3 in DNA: TGCACCAGCAGCCCTCGACAGGGCCGGTGGACTGAAGCTTTCTTT. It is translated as CTSSPRQGRWTEAFF.

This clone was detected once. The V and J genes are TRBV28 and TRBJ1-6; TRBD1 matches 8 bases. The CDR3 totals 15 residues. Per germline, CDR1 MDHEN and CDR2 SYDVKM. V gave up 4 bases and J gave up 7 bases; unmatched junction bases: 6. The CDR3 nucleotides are TGTGCCAGCAGTTATGAGCGACAGGGGAATTCACCCCTCCACTTT. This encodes CASSYERQGNSPLHF.

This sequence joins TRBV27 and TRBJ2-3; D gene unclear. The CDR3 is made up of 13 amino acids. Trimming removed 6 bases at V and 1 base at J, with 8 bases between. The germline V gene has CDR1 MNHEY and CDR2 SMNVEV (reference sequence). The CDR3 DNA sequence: TGTGCCAGCAGACCCGCGGGCACAGATACGCAGTATTTT. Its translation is CASRPAGTDTQYF.

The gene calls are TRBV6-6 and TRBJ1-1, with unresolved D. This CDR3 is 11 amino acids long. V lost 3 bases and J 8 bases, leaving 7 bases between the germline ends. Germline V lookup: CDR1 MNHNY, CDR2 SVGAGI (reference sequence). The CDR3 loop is CASSYLLEAFF. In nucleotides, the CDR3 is TGTGCCAGCAGTTATCTTTTGGAAGCTTTCTTT.

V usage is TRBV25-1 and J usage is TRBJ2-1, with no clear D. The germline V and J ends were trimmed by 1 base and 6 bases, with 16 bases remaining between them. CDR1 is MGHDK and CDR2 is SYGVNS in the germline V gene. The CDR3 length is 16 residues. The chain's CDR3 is CASSELKLTSGNEQFF. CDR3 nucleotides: TGTGCCAGCAGTGAATTAAAACTCACTTCGGGCAATGAGCAGTTCTTC.

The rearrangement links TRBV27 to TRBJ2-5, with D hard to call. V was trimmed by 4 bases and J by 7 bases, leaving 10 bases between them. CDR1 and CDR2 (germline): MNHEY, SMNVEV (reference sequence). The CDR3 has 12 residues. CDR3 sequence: CASSSSLGTQYF. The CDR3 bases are TGTGCCAGCAGTTCCTCCCTCGGGACCCAGTACTTC.